This T cell receptor beta chain was obtained from a study of CXCR3-negative and CXCR3-positive naive CD8 T cells. Overall study results and limits: The study inferred TCR strength from TRB CDR3 properties and found comparable surface CD5 between naive subsets. When CXCR3-positive naive cells were set against CXCR3-negative naive cells, the former had more hydrophobic TRB CDR3s. CXCR3-negative and CXCR3-positive naive cells shared comparable TRBV-TRBJ usage, but memory cells did not. Memory CD8+ cells had much lower diversity, and both naive subsets had comparably high diversity.

Comments on this clonotype: Its antigen is currently unknown.

The authors made the TRB cDNA libraries by 5' RACE using UMI labels. TCRdb processed the 5' RACE reads again and assigns one entry to each CDR3 protein, with no DNA. This repertoire includes some 120,000 distinct CDR3 sequences. The CDR3 extends over 15 amino acids. The V gene's germline CDR1 is LGHNA and CDR2 YNFKEQ. The receptor's source is a human donor in good health. Some clones in this sample may be carry-over from other donors' samples. The sample comprised naive CXCR3+ CD8+ T cells from blood. Subset denoted: CD45RO-CCR7+CD27+CD95- naive CD8+ T cells expressing CXCR3 (TNR3+). The chain combines TRBV4-2 with TRBJ1-1; TCRdb calls TRBD1, which cannot be checked without DNA. The CDR3 loop reads CASSRLSTENTEAFF.